This TCR beta chain was recorded in a study of T cells expressing NK-cell markers. Findings of the study overall: Researchers report these clonotypes also headed the CD3+CD56-NKG2C+ fraction in a few donors. The contribution of dominant NKG2C+ clonotypes to CD8+ T cells in a handful of donors was about 1.0-7.0%. HCMV specificity of the expanded NKG2C+ T cell clones was not established.

For this clonotype: Its specificity is not known.

Per germline, CDR1 LGHDT and CDR2 YNNKEL (reference sequence). The CDR3 is 20 residues long. Synthesis of TCR beta cDNA relied on 5'RACE template switching carrying UMIs. TCRdb re-called the 5' RACE reads, yielding one record per CDR3 amino acid sequence without DNA. Recorded for this sample: 300,000 to 450,000 distinct CDR3 sequences. This TCR was sampled from a man aged 18-70 years in good health. This rearrangement joins TRBV3-1 to TRBJ2-1; TCRdb lists TRBD2, though no DNA is available to test this call. Sequencing was performed on blood T cells: a sorted CD56 or NKG2C T cell subset, CD4+ or CD8+ T cells, or bulk PBMC T cells (not recorded which). The CDR3 loop is CASSQDTPGLAGSSYNEQFF.